This T cell receptor (beta chain) derives from a study of shared clonotypes between healthy human individuals. Study-level information: Sampling drew on donors who were a couple of women and a few men aged 18 to 49. Study results and limitations: Compared with memory subsets, naive subsets generally had larger estimated richness.

This clone was seen once. Its antigen is undetermined. Germline V gene sequence: CDR1 MDHEN, CDR2 SYDVKM. This CDR3 is built from 12 residues. Trimming pared 7 bases from V and 4 bases from J, leaving 10 bases between. Clones were sequenced by immunoSEQ multiplex PCR, and TCRdb holds only the in-frame ones, with some missing. Of about 380,000 clones in the sample, approximately 97% were seen once. The rearrangement uses TRBV28 and TRBJ1-2; D gene unclear. The receptor comes from a man in his thirties or forties in good health. Sequenced: memory CD8+ T cells sorted from blood. Subset specified: CD45RO+ cells pooled with CCR7-negative TemRA cells. The CDR3 DNA reads TGTGCCAGCATTCAAGGTACCTATGGCTACACCTTC. It specifies CASIQGTYGYTF.